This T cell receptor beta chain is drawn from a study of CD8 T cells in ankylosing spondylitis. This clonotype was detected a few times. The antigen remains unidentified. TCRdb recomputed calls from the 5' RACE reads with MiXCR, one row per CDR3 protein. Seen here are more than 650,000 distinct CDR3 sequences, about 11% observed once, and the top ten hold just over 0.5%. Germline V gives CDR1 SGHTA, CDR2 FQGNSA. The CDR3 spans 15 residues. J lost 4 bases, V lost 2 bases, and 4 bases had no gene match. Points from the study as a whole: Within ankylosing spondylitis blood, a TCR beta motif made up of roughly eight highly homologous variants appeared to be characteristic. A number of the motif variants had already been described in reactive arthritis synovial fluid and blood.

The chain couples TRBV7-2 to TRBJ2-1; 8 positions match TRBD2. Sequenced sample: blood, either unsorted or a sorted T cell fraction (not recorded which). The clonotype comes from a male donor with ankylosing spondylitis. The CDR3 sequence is CASSLMASGYNEQFF. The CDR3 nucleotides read TGTGCCAGCAGCTTAATGGCTAGCGGGTACAATGAGCAGTTCTTC. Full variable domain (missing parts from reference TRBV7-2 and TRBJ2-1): GAGVSQSPSNKVTEKGKDVELRCDPISGHTALYWYRQSLGQGLEFLIYFQGNSAPDKSGLPSDRFSAERTGGSVSTLTIQRTQQEDSAVYLCASSLMASGYNEQFFGPGTRLTVL.